One and the same sample provided the 3 T cell receptor beta chains below, sequenced in a study of beta chain features in type 1 diabetes. The isolated RNA, all of it, was reverse transcribed, so expressed TCRB transcripts were what got sequenced. The repertoire was sequenced with immunoSEQ multiplex PCR; TCRdb's copy has only in-frame clones and lacks some. The data show 150,000 to 180,000 clones, over 8.5% seen once. Sequencing was performed on central memory CD4+ T cells from blood. These receptors originate from a man between 18 and 29 years old in good health.

DNA for the CDR3: TGTGCCAGCAGCCATGGTGGACTAGCGGGCTTTTCCTACGAGCAGTACTTC. Translating it yields CASSHGGLAGFSYEQYF. The rearrangement joins TRBV14 to TRBJ2-7; TRBD2 matches 11 bases. Germline V lookup: CDR1 SGHDN, CDR2 FVKESK. This CDR3 is 17 amino acids long. The V segment lost 3 bases and the J segment 1 base; nucleotides outside the gene matches: 8.

This clone was detected only a few times. This chain joins TRBV7-2 and TRBJ2-7; no clear D. Germline CDR1 is SGHTA and CDR2 is FQGNSA. The CDR3 is 13 amino acids. Trimming pared 1 base from V and 1 base from J, leaving 5 bases between. The CDR3 DNA reads as TGTGCCAGCAGCTTAGGGCGGTCCTACGAGCAGTACTTC. Its protein is CASSLGRSYEQYF.

This clone was seen more than once but under ten times. The chain recombines TRBV2 with TRBJ2-3, with 9 nucleotides matching TRBD1. With V trimmed by 11 bases and J by 10 bases, 13 bases remained unmatched. Looked up from germline, CDR1 is SNHLY and CDR2 is FYNNEI. The CDR3 is 13 amino acids. The CDR3 DNA reads TGTGCCGCCAGCAGGGGGACAGGGCGACCGCAGTATTTT. This translates into CAASRGTGRPQYF.